This TCR beta chain was found in a study of T cell responses to AZD1222 COVID-19 vaccine. This CDR3 comprises 13 residues. V was cut by 4 bases and J by 3 bases, with 8 bases left in between. Germline assignment: CDR1 SGHRS and CDR2 YFSETQ. Only in-frame clones appear in the TCRdb table, and some are missing; sequencing was by immunoSEQ multiplex PCR. Counted here are more than 150,000 clones, about 90% occurring once; the ten biggest clones make up about 6%. This receptor was taken from an adult in good health. The chain joins TRBV5-1 to TRBJ2-1; D remains unclear. Sequenced material: peripheral blood, taken on day 0 of AZD1222 vaccination. The CDR3 coding sequence is TGCGCCAGCAGCCCTACGGACTACAATGAGCAGTTCTTC. Its protein is CASSPTDYNEQFF.